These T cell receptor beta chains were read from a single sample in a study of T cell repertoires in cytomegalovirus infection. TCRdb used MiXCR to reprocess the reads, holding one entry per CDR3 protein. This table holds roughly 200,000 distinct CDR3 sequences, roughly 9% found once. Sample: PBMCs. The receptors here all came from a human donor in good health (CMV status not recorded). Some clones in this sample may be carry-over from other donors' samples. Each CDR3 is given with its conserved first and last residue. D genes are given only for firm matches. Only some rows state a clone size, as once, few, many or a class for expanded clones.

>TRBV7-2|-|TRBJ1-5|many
TGTGCCAGCAGCTATGACTACCAGCCCCAGCATTTT
CASSYDYQPQHF
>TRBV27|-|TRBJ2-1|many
TGTGCCAGCAGTTTCGGCAGGGGTTTCGACAATGAGCAGTTCTTC
CASSFGRGFDNEQFF
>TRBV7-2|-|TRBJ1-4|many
TGTGCCACCGGGGTTCAAACTAATGAAAAACTGTTTTTT
CATGVQTNEKLFF
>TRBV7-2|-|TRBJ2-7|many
TGTGCCAGCAGCACCACACAGGGACCCTACGAGCAGTACTTC
CASSTTQGPYEQYF
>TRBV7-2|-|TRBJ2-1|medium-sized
TGTGCCAGCAGCTTGGCCGGGACCGGCTCCTACAATGAGCAGTTCTTC
CASSLAGTGSYNEQFF
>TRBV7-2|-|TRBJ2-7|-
TGTGCCAGCAGCTTGAACGGTGCAGGTGCGAACTCCTACGAGCAGTACTTC
CASSLNGAGANSYEQYF
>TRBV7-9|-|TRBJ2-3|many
TGTGCCAGCAGATCTCCCCGGACGGGGTCAGGCACAGATACGCAGTATTTT
CASRSPRTGSGTDTQYF
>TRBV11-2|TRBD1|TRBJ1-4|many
TGTGCCAGCAGCTATGGACAGGCTTTTGAAAAACTGTTTTTT
CASSYGQAFEKLFF
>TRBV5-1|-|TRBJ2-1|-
TGCGCCAGCAGCTTGATGGGACCCCGGGATGAGCAGTTCTTC
CASSLMGPRDEQFF
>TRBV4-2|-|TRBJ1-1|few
TGTGCCAGCAGCCCCCGGGATTCAGGGAACACTGAAGCTTTCTTT
CASSPRDSGNTEAFF
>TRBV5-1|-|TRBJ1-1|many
TGCGCCAGCAGCTTGGCCGGGACACGCACTGAAGCTTTCTTT
CASSLAGTRTEAFF
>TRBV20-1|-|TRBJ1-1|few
TGCAGTGCTAGAGGAGGGAGTACTGAAGCTTTCTTT
CSARGGSTEAFF
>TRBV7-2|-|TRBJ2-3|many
TGTGCCAGCAGTATTGCGGCGGGGTCCTCAGATACGCAGTATTTT
CASSIAAGSSDTQYF
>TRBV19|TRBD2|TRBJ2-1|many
TGTGCCAGTAGTACGGGACTAGCGGACTACAATGAGCAGTTCTTC
CASSTGLADYNEQFF
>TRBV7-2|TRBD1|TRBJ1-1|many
TGTGCCAGCAGCTTCTCAGGGGGGGACACTGAAGCTTTCTTT
CASSFSGGDTEAFF
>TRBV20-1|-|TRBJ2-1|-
TGCAGTCCTCTTAACGACAGATACAATGAGCAGTTCTTC
CSPLNDRYNEQFF
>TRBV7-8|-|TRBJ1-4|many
TGTGCCAGCAGCCCACCCCGGGGGCGCACGGCGAATGAAAAACTGTTTTTT
CASSPPRGRTANEKLFF
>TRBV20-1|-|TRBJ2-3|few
TGCAGTGCTAGACAGGCGGGAAACACGCAGTATTTT
CSARQAGNTQYF
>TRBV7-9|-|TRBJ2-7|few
TGTGCCAGCAGCCGAGGCTCAGGGGCAACCTACGAGCAGTACTTC
CASSRGSGATYEQYF
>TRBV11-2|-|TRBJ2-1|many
TGTGCCAGCAGCCGTCGGGGGGCCGACTACAATGAGCAGTTCTTC
CASSRRGADYNEQFF
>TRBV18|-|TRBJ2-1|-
TGTGCCAGCTCAAAAGAGGAAGGCCTCGGGTCCTACAATGAGCAGTTCTTC
CASSKEEGLGSYNEQFF
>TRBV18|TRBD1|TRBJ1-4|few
TGTGCCAGCTCACCACCGACCCTCCAAGGGACAGGGAATGAAAAACTGTTTTTT
CASSPPTLQGTGNEKLFF
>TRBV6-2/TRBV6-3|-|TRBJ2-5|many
TGTGCCAGCAGTACTCTAGGGTACCAAGAGACCCAGTACTTC
CASSTLGYQETQYF
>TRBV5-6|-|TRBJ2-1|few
TGTGCCAGCAGAACCCTCAGGACACCTGATGAGCAGTTCTTC
CASRTLRTPDEQFF
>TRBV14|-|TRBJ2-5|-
TGTGCCAGCAGACCCCAAAGGACGCCGAGCTGGCAAGAGACCCAGTACTTC
CASRPQRTPSWQETQYF
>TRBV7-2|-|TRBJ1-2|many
TGTGCCAGCAGCCTCGCCGGGGACGGGAAAAATGGCTACACCTTC
CASSLAGDGKNGYTF
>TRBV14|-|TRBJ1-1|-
TGTGCCAGCAGCCAAGATCTTGTGGGGGCGCACACTGAAGCTTTCTTT
CASSQDLVGAHTEAFF
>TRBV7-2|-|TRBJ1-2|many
TGTGCCAGCAGCCTCCCGACACATGGCTACACCTTC
CASSLPTHGYTF
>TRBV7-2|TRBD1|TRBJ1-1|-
TGTGCCAGCAGCTTCGACAGGGGAAGGACTGAAGCTTTCTTT
CASSFDRGRTEAFF
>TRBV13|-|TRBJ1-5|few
TGTGCCAGCAGCTTAGGCCCACAGGGAAACCAGCCCCAGCATTTT
CASSLGPQGNQPQHF
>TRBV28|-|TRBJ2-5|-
TGTGCCAGCAGCCCTCTTGCGGTCCAAGAGACCCAGTACTTC
CASSPLAVQETQYF
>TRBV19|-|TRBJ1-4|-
TGTGCCAGTATGGCAGCGCGGGAAAAACTGTTTTTT
CASMAAREKLFF
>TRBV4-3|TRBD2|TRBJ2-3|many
TGCGCCAGCAGCCAAGACTACGCGGGAGGGATAACAGATACGCAGTATTTT
CASSQDYAGGITDTQYF
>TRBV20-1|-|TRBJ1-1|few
TGCAGTGCTAAGCCCCAGGGGCCTATGAACACTGAAGCTTTCTTT
CSAKPQGPMNTEAFF
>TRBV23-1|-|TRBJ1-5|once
TGCGCCAGCAGCCCAGAGAGACAGTTCAATCAGCCCCAGCATTTT
CASSPERQFNQPQHF
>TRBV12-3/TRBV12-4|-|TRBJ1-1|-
TGTGCCAGCAGTCTCCTAGGGGGGCACACTGAAGCTTTCTTT
CASSLLGGHTEAFF
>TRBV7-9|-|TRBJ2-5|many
TGTGCCAGTCTAGCCGGGAGCCCCCAAGAGACCCAGTACTTC
CASLAGSPQETQYF
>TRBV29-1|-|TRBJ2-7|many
-
CSVGSGSPPTSSTSAYEQYF
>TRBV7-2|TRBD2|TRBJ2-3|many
TGTGCCAGCAGCTTAATCGGACTAGCGGGGGGGAGAACAGATACGCAGTATTTT
CASSLIGLAGGRTDTQYF
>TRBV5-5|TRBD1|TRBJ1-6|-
TGTGCCAGCAGCTTGGGGTGGACAGGGGATTCACCCCTCCACTTT
CASSLGWTGDSPLHF
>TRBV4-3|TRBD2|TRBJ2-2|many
TGCGCCAGCAGCCAAGATTTTACTAGCGAGACCTCTCCCTCCGGGGAGCTGTTTTTT
CASSQDFTSETSPSGELFF
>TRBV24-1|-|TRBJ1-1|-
TGTGCCACCAGTGATTTTTGGAACACTGAAGCTTTCTTT
CATSDFWNTEAFF
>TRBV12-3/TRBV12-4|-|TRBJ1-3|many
TGTGCCAGCAGTTTGGGCAGGGTGTCTGGAAACACCATATATTTT
CASSLGRVSGNTIYF
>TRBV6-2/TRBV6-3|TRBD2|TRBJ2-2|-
TGTGCCAGCAGTTACACCGGACTAGCAGGCACCGGGGAGCTGTTTTTT
CASSYTGLAGTGELFF
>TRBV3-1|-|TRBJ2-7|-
TGTGCCAGCAGCTGGGACGGGAGCTCCTACGAGCAGTACTTC
CASSWDGSSYEQYF
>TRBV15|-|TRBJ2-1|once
TGTGCTGCCTCGGGGAGCGGGTCGAACAATGAGCAGTTCTTC
CAASGSGSNNEQFF
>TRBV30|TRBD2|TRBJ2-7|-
TGTGCCTGGAATTCGGTGTTTCGAGCGGGGAGGACCCACGAGCAGTACTTC
CAWNSVFRAGRTHEQYF
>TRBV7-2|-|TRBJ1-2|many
TGTGCCAGCAGCCCTCGGGACGGCAACTATGGCTACACCTTC
CASSPRDGNYGYTF
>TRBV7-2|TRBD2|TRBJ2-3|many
TGTGCCAGCAGCTCGAGGACTAGCGGGGGGGCCAAAGATACGCAGTATTTT
CASSSRTSGGAKDTQYF
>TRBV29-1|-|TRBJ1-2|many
TGCAGCGTTGATGTTACGTTACCCTTC
CSVDVTLPF
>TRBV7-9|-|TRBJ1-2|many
TGTGCCAGCAGTCGGACGCTGGCTAACTATGGCTACACCTTC
CASSRTLANYGYTF
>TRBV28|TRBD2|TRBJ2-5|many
TGTGCCAGCAGTACGGGGGGGACTAGCGGTATCCAAGAGACCCAGTACTTC
CASSTGGTSGIQETQYF
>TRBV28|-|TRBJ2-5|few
TGTGCCAGCACACCTCGGGGCAGGTCAGACCAAGAGACCCAGTACTTC
CASTPRGRSDQETQYF
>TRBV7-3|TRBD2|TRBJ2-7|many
TGTGCCAGCAGCCAAACTAGCGGCGAGCAGTACTTC
CASSQTSGEQYF
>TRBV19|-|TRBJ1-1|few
TGTGCCAGTAGGTGGGAAAGGAACACTGAAGCTTTCTTT
CASRWERNTEAFF
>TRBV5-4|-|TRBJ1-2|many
TGTGCCAGCAGCCCACCGGGACGGATATATGGCTACACCTTC
CASSPPGRIYGYTF
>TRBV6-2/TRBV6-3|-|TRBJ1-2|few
TGTGCCAGCAGTTACTTTACAGGGCAAAACTATGGCTACACCTTC
CASSYFTGQNYGYTF
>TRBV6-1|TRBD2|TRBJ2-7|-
TGTGCCACCAGCTCCGGGGGACTAGCGGACTACGAGCAGTACTTC
CATSSGGLADYEQYF
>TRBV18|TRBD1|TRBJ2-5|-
TGTGCCAGCTCACCACCGGGACAGGGGTCAGAGACCCAGTACTTC
CASSPPGQGSETQYF